This T cell receptor (beta chain) comes out of a study of graft-versus-host responses after intestinal transplantation. Findings and limits, study-wide: The presence of high graft-versus-host to host-versus-graft clonal ratios in allografts characterized patients with graft-donor T cell macrochimerism.

A remark on this clone: The antigen remains unidentified.

Some clones are missing from TCRdb's copy, which holds only in-frame ones; the method was immunoSEQ multiplex PCR. The table has 38,000 or so clones, around 95% seen once. Deletions cut 2 bases from V and 8 bases from J, with 10 bases between. Germline V gene data show CDR1 as MNHEY and CDR2 as SVGAGI. There are 14 residues in the CDR3. J is TRBJ1-6 and V is TRBV6-5; D not certain. This TCR came from a human donor who was the organ donor for an intestinal transplant. The specimen comprised unstimulated CD8+ T cells sorted from spleen or lymph node cells, sampled before transplant. The CDR3 region is CASSYAGSYSPLHF. CDR3 DNA: TGTGCCAGCAGTTACGCCGGGTCCTATTCACCCCTCCACTTT.